This is a list of T cell receptor beta chains from one sample in a study of T cells in Graves' hyperthyroidism and ophthalmopathy. TCRdb processed the multiplex PCR reads anew with MiXCR; each CDR3 protein has one entry. Of 530,000 or so distinct CDR3 sequences in the sample, about half are singletons; the top ten hold around 8%. The sample consisted of peripheral blood or thyroid tissue (not recorded which). The receptor source for this set is a woman in her late teens or twenties with Graves' hyperthyroidism. The CDR3 runs from the conserved cysteine through the conserved F or W. The D gene is left open where the match is weak. Not all rows give a size; the values are once, few, many and, for expanded clones, a class.

.	.	TRBV5-1	TRBJ2-3	CASREKTGIHTDTQYF	TGCGCCAGCAGGGAAAAGACCGGGATTCACACAGATACGCAGTATTTT
TRBD1	many	TRBV19	TRBJ2-6	CASRMDRSYSGANVLTF	TGTGCCAGTAGAATGGACAGGTCCTACTCTGGGGCCAACGTCCTGACTTTC
TRBD1	few	TRBV24-1	TRBJ2-7	CATSGQGSYEQYF	TGTGCCACCAGCGGACAGGGATCCTACGAGCAGTACTTC
.	many	TRBV25-1	TRBJ2-7	CASSEDGGQEQYF	TGTGCCAGCAGTGAGGATGGGGGGCAGGAGCAGTACTTC
.	many	TRBV7-9	TRBJ1-5	CASSLSISNQPQHF	TGTGCCAGCAGCTTATCTATAAGCAATCAGCCCCAGCATTTT
.	many	TRBV4-3	TRBJ1-3	CASSQGPGEGYTIYF	TGCGCCAGCAGCCAAGGTCCAGGGGAGGGATACACCATATATTTT
.	.	TRBV20-1	TRBJ2-6	CSAGDGSGANVLTF	TGCAGTGCTGGGGACGGCTCTGGGGCCAACGTCCTGACTTTC
.	.	TRBV20-1	TRBJ2-7	CSAQPQPGTLISYEQHF	TGCAGTGCTCAACCTCAACCCGGGACTTTGATCTCCTACGAGCAGCACTTC
.	many	TRBV15	TRBJ2-7	CATSRVKDGYEQYF	TGTGCCACCAGCAGAGTAAAGGACGGCTACGAGCAGTACTTC
.	.	TRBV14	TRBJ2-7	CASRTAYSYEQYF	TGTGCCAGCAGGACAGCGTACTCCTACGAGCAGTACTTC
.	many	TRBV20-1	TRBJ1-6	CSARDLLQGGRNSPLHF	TGCAGTGCTAGAGATTTACTGCAAGGGGGAAGAAATTCACCCCTCCACTTT
.	many	TRBV2	TRBJ2-1	CASSVSRTTGQFF	TGTGCCAGCAGTGTAAGTCGGACAACCGGGCAGTTCTTC
TRBD2	.	TRBV29-1	TRBJ2-5	CSGPGTSGQQETQYF	TGCAGCGGCCCGGGGACTAGCGGGCAACAAGAGACCCAGTACTTC
.	few	TRBV6-6	TRBJ2-5	CASSYFGATQGETQYF	TGTGCCAGCAGTTACTTCGGAGCAACCCAGGGGGAGACCCAGTACTTC
.	many	TRBV20-1	TRBJ2-5	CSARDTPRETQYF	TGCAGTGCTAGAGACACCCCGCGGGAGACCCAGTACTTC
.	many	TRBV2	TRBJ1-1	CASSGGGMNTEAFF	TGTGCCAGCAGTGGAGGGGGTATGAACACTGAAGCTTTCTTT
.	many	TRBV6-1	TRBJ1-5	CASSAGASSNQPQHF	TGTGCCAGCAGTGCGGGGGCGTCGAGCAATCAGCCCCAGCATTTT
.	.	TRBV29-1	TRBJ2-7	CSVATAYEQYF	TGCAGCGTTGCGACAGCATACGAGCAGTACTTC
.	many	TRBV15	TRBJ2-3	CATRVTGTSRTDTQYF	TGTGCCACCAGGGTGACCGGGACTTCTCGCACAGATACGCAGTATTTT
TRBD2	many	TRBV9	TRBJ2-2	CASSAQTSGFTGELFF	TGTGCCAGCAGCGCTCAGACTAGCGGGTTTACCGGGGAGCTGTTTTTT
.	.	TRBV15	TRBJ2-7	CATSSPPGPGGEQYF	TGTGCCACCAGCTCACCTCCGGGACCCGGGGGCGAGCAGTACTTC
TRBD2	.	TRBV4-2	TRBJ2-2	CASSQAGGFGYTGELFF	TGTGCCAGCAGCCAAGCGGGAGGGTTTGGGTACACCGGGGAGCTGTTTTTT
.	many	TRBV12-5	TRBJ2-5	CASGWTGPRETQYF	TGTGCTAGTGGTTGGACGGGCCCTAGAGAGACCCAGTACTTC
TRBD1	.	TRBV6-2/TRBV6-3	TRBJ1-2	CASSGTGVWYGYTF	TGTGCCAGCAGCGGGACAGGGGTGTGGTACGGCTACACCTTC
TRBD1	.	TRBV2	TRBJ1-5	CASSPTGTGVQGNQPQHF	TGTGCCAGCAGTCCAACAGGGACAGGGGTTCAGGGCAATCAGCCCCAGCATTTT
.	many	TRBV29-1	TRBJ2-7	CSVEQGDYEQYF	TGCAGCGTTGAGCAGGGAGACTACGAGCAGTACTTC
.	.	TRBV9	TRBJ2-5	CASSVMGVQETQYF	TGTGCCAGCAGCGTAATGGGGGTTCAAGAGACCCAGTACTTC
.	many	TRBV11-1	TRBJ2-5	CASSETSVEETQYF	TGTGCCAGCAGCGAGACTAGTGTTGAAGAGACCCAGTACTTC
.	many	TRBV6-5	TRBJ2-2	CASRVGWGTYTGELFF	TGTGCCAGCAGGGTGGGGTGGGGGACTTACACCGGGGAGCTGTTTTTT
TRBD1	few	TRBV24-1	TRBJ2-1	CATSDRGDRPTEQFF	TGTGCCACCAGTGATCGAGGGGACAGGCCCACGGAGCAGTTCTTC
.	.	TRBV24-1	TRBJ1-1	CATSDFKRAGEMNTEAFF	TGTGCCACCAGTGATTTCAAGCGAGCGGGAGAGATGAACACTGAAGCTTTCTTT
.	many	TRBV7-3	TRBJ2-7	CASSLSGHSSYEQYF	TGTGCCAGCAGCTTAAGCGGGCATAGCTCCTACGAGCAGTACTTC